Shown below are 2 T cell receptor beta chains from a single sample sequenced in a study of T-cell memory formation after mild COVID-19 (dated by TCRdb to about 2021). To prepare the library, 5' RACE was applied. The sample was run on an Illumina NovaSeq 6000. The public reads were quality trimmed at Q25 with fastp and then assembled into clones with MiXCR by TCRdb, keeping productive beta chains. Rows with a matching CDR3 protein are joined into one entry that keeps the most common DNA and genes. The sample table holds about 260,000 distinct CDR3 sequences, of which 7% to 10% were seen once. Of the sample, less than 25% falls within the top ten clones. Sequencing used PBMCs or a T cell subset sorted from them (not recorded which). The receptor source for this set is a man aged 18 to 29 who had mild COVID-19 (a few samples of this study predate the infection). The sample titles of this study are shuffled in the database, so cell type and time point are left out; the donor was told from shared clones.

J is TRBJ2-7 and V is TRBV20-1; 9 bases line up with TRBD1. CDR1 and CDR2 (germline): DFQATT, SNEGSKA (reference sequence). CDR3 length: 13 residues. The J segment lost 5 bases and the V segment lost 4 bases, leaving 6 bases of the junction unmatched. CDR3: CSAIGDRDDEQYV. DNA for the CDR3: TGCAGTGCTATTGGGGACAGGGATGACGAGCAGTACGTC.

This clonotype was detected a few times. V is TRBV19 and J is TRBJ2-6; D gene unclear. The CDR3 contains 14 residues. Trimming left V 6 bases short and J 4 bases short, with 10 bases between. Germline V gene sequence: CDR1 LNHDA, CDR2 SQIVND (reference sequence). CDR3 bases: TGTGCCAGTAGGGAAAGATCCGGGGCCAACGTCCTGACTTTC. Its translation is CASRERSGANVLTF.